This T cell receptor beta chain was sequenced for a study of cytomegalovirus exposure and HLA in healthy donors. Study conclusions and caveats: As a later analysis revealed, the rate of TCR association differed by HLA locus, with DRB1 most and HLA-C fewest. The study listed approximately 160 cytomegalovirus-associated TCR beta chains. Researchers reported that a few CMV-associated chains were confirmed in vitro as CMV antigen-specific.

Whereas donors were nominally healthy upon sampling, unrecorded immune exposures were probable. The CDR3 contains 15 residues. The primer mix had 60 Vbeta and 13 Jbeta primers. Profiling relied on immunoSEQ multiplex PCR, and the TCRdb table lists in-frame clones only, not all of them. The table shows 100,000 to 120,000 clones, with around 74% occurring only once. Notes on this clone: Its cognate antigen is unknown.

V is TRBV21-1 and J is TRBJ1-5. TRBV21-1 is described as a pseudogene. Specimen: PBMCs. The receptor's source is a woman in her thirties or forties in good health and CMV-seropositive. This CDR3 reads CASSKGGQRGQPQHF. The DNA for the CDR3 is TGTGCCAGCAGCAAAGGGGGACAGCGGGGGCAGCCCCAGCATTTT.